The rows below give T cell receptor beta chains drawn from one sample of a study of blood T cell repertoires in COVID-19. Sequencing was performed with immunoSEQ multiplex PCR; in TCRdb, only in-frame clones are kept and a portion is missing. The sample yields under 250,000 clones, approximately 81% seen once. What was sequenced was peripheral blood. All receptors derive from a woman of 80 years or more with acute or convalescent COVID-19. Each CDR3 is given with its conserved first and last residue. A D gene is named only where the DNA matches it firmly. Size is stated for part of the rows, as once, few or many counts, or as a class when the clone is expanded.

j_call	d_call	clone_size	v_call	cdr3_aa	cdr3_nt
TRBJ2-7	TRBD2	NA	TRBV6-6	CASSRTRDSYEQYF	TGTGCCAGCAGCCGGACTAGGGACTCCTACGAGCAGTACTTC
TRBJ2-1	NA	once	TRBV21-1	CASSAGRGQVRTVRWDEQFF	TGTGCCAGCAGCGCCGGAAGGGGGCAGGTAAGAACTGTTCGTTGGGATGAGCAGTTCTTC
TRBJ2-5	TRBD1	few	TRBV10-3	CAIRGQGQETQYF	TGTGCCATCAGAGGACAGGGCCAAGAGACCCAGTACTTC
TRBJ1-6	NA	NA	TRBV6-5	CASSYPDSPLHF	TGTGCCAGCAGCTATCCCGATTCACCCCTCCACTTT
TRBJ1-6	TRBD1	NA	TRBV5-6	CASSLYGTVDNSPLHF	TGTGCCAGCAGCTTGTACGGGACAGTGGATAATTCACCCCTCCACTTT
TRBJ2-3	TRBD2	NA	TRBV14	CASSPIRRGGTDTQYF	TGTGCCAGCAGCCCGATCAGGCGGGGGGGCACAGATACGCAGTATTTT
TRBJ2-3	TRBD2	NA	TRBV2	CASSEDPAGTERFTDTQYF	TGTGCCAGCAGCGAAGATCCAGCGGGGACCGAACGGTTCACAGATACGCAGTATTTT
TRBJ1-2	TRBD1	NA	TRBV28	CASSPGQGRHYGYTF	TGTGCCAGCAGCCCCGGACAGGGGCGGCACTATGGCTACACCTTC
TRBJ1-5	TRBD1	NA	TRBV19	CASRGTGGYSNQPQHF	TGTGCCAGTAGGGGGACAGGGGGCTATAGCAATCAGCCCCAGCATTTT
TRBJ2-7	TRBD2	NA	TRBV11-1	CASSFSSGGSYEQYF	TGTGCCAGCAGTTTCTCTAGCGGGGGGTCCTACGAGCAGTACTTC
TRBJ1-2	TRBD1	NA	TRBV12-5	CASGLVLFPQGATNYGYTF	TGTGCTAGTGGTTTGGTTCTGTTCCCGCAGGGGGCAACTAACTATGGCTACACCTTC
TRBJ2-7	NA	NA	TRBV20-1	CSANRDYEQYF	TGCAGTGCTAACAGGGACTACGAGCAGTACTTC
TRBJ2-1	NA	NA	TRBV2	CASSPRGSPTYNEQFF	TGTGCCAGCAGTCCCCGGGGTTCACCCACCTACAATGAGCAGTTCTTC
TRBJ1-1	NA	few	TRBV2	CASSEISRAFF	TGTGCCAGCAGTGAGATCTCGCGGGCTTTCTTT
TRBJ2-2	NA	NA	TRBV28	CASSLGGGFHTGELFF	TGTGCCAGCAGTTTAGGAGGGGGCTTCCACACCGGGGAGCTGTTTTTT
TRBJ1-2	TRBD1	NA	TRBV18	CASSPPGTGAVYGYTF	TGTGCCAGCTCACCACCCGGGACAGGAGCAGTCTATGGCTACACCTTC
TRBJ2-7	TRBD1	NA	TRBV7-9	CASSPYPGQGSSISYEQYF	TGTGCCAGCAGCCCCTACCCGGGACAGGGTTCCAGTATTAGCTACGAGCAGTACTTC
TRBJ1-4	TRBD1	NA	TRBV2	CASSYRGPEEKLFF	TGTGCCAGCAGTTACAGGGGGCCAGAAGAAAAACTGTTTTTT
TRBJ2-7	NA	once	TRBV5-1	CASSSNREGYEQYF	TGCGCCAGCAGCTCCAACAGGGAGGGCTACGAGCAGTACTTC
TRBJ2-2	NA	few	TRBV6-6	CAGGGNTGELFF	TGTGCCGGAGGCGGAAACACCGGGGAGCTGTTTTTT
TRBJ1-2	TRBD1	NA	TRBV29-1	CSVTRSTGAGGYTF	TGCAGCGTCACCCGTTCAACAGGGGCTGGTGGCTACACCTTC
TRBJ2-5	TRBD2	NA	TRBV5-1	CASSPGLAAQEAQYF	TGCGCCAGCAGCCCGGGACTAGCGGCGCAAGAGGCCCAGTACTTC
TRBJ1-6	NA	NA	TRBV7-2	CASSDGSQVLRSPLHF	TGTGCCTCCTCCGACGGGAGTCAGGTCCTAAGGTCACCCCTCCACTTT
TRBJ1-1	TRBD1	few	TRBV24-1	CATSDYGTGGPTEAFF	TGTGCCACCAGTGATTATGGGACAGGGGGCCCCACTGAAGCTTTCTTT
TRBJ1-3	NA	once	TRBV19	CASSGIRTVAGNTIYF	TGTGCCAGTAGTGGCATCCGGACAGTCGCTGGAAACACCATATATTTT
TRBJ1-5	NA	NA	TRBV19	CASRTPSGSNQPQHF	TGTGCCAGTAGGACTCCCTCTGGTAGCAATCAGCCCCAGCATTTT